The rows below give T cell receptor beta chains drawn from one sample of a study of vaccination effects on CD4 cells after COVID-19. The protocol was immunoSEQ multiplex PCR, while the TCRdb copy is restricted to in-frame clones and leaves out a portion. The sample has around 25,000 clones, almost 80% seen once; the top ten hold roughly 6%. Their antigens are not known. This sample comprised CD4+ T cells from PBMCs cultured with SARS-CoV-2 spike peptides, obtained after COVID-19 vaccination. Source of these receptors: a human donor who received a COVID-19 vaccine. Some clones in this sample may be carry-over from other donors' samples. The CDR3 runs from the conserved cysteine through the conserved F or W. D genes are given only for firm matches.

j_call d_call v_call cdr3_aa
TRBJ1-5 . TRBV6-1 CASSETQYNQPQHF
TRBJ2-1 TRBD2 TRBV24-1 CATSRGRGGLDEQFF
TRBJ2-5 . TRBV24-1 CATSDSVEANMWETQYF
TRBJ1-3 . TRBV18 CASSLTGTSGNTIYF
TRBJ1-2 . TRBV18 CASSPPLTPGTGYTF
TRBJ1-5 . TRBV21-1 CASSKDVKQHF
TRBJ1-6 TRBD1 TRBV2 CATRDSNSPLHF
TRBJ2-4 . TRBV6-5 CASRSDLQDIQYF
TRBJ1-2 TRBD1 TRBV6-6 CASSYKGTGEIPYTF
TRBJ2-1 . TRBV24-1 CATSENLANEQFF
TRBJ1-5 . TRBV7-2 CASSLRGFQPQHF
TRBJ2-3 TRBD2 TRBV7-3 CASSLTAGSSTDTQYF
TRBJ2-3 . TRBV7-9 CASSSTTDTQYF
TRBJ1-5 . TRBV2 CASSAQLGQPQHF
TRBJ2-1 . TRBV2 CASSVGAQFF
TRBJ2-1 TRBD2 TRBV6-5 CASTRLAGANEQFF
TRBJ1-1 . TRBV7-9 CASSLGGAKAAFF
TRBJ2-1 . TRBV7-6 CASSLDGSSYNEQFF
TRBJ1-2 . TRBV4-3 CASSQVTGYGYTF
TRBJ1-6 . TRBV12-3/TRBV12-4 CASSIGGSTLHF
TRBJ2-3 . TRBV18 CASSPGRTDTQYF
TRBJ1-5 . TRBV28 CASSDVQPQHF
TRBJ2-3 TRBD2 TRBV29-1 CSVGGSGGISTDTQYF
TRBJ2-5 . TRBV4-2 CASSQDRIAETQYF
TRBJ2-1 TRBD2 TRBV28 CASRGAGTSPNEQFF
TRBJ2-1 . TRBV15 CATSRDSGGEQFF
TRBJ2-1 . TRBV5-1 CASSLGASEGNEQFF
TRBJ1-4 TRBD1 TRBV5-5 CASSFIRGSTNEKLFF
TRBJ1-1 . TRBV6-6 CASREGRSNTEAFF
TRBJ1-2 . TRBV12-1 CASSPPLGYTF
TRBJ2-2 . TRBV7-3 CASSLNPLGTGELFF
TRBJ2-7 TRBD2 TRBV6-6 CASSRTGTSPHEQYF
TRBJ2-5 . TRBV24-1 CATSDLDSGRETQYF
TRBJ1-5 . TRBV21-1 CASSKAYNYQPQHF
TRBJ1-1 TRBD1 TRBV6-5 CASSPGQGREAFF
TRBJ1-6 TRBD1 TRBV2 CASRPLRQGRDSPLHF
TRBJ1-2 TRBD1 TRBV18 CASSRGTGDNGYTF
TRBJ2-2 TRBD2 TRBV7-8 CASSRLAGDPGELFF
TRBJ2-3 . TRBV7-3 CASSYGMDWTAQTDTQYF
TRBJ1-1 . TRBV18 CASSPLTAEAFF
TRBJ2-5 . TRBV18 CASSPGTAETQYF
TRBJ2-5 TRBD1 TRBV10-1 CASSEGGQQETQYF